This T cell receptor (beta chain) was sequenced in a study of blood T cell repertoires in COVID-19. Study summary: The study drew acute and convalescent COVID-19 samples from the United States, Italy and Spain. From T cells, B-cell-depleted T cells, or PBMCs came the material, which was cDNA or gDNA.

The CDR3 is 14 amino acids. Looked up from germline, CDR1 is SGHAT and CDR2 is FQDESV (reference sequence). Trimming left V 2 bases short and J 1 base short, with 7 bases between. Authors' analysis steps: Estimation of nucleated cell counts was performed using reference gene primer amplification. Data came from immunoSEQ multiplex PCR; TCRdb stores just in-frame clones and leaves some out. V and J calls and clone size are copied from that table; D and trimming were computed from the DNA. The sample includes about 400,000 clones, 85% to 90% seen only once; the top ten take 3%. The TCR comes from a human donor in a cohort sampled during active COVID-19. Sequences were obtained from peripheral blood. The chain recombines TRBV11-1 with TRBJ2-3; D unclear. CDR3 nucleotide sequence: TGTGCCAGCAGCTTAAATCGGGGCACAGATACGCAGTATTTT. Residues: CASSLNRGTDTQYF.